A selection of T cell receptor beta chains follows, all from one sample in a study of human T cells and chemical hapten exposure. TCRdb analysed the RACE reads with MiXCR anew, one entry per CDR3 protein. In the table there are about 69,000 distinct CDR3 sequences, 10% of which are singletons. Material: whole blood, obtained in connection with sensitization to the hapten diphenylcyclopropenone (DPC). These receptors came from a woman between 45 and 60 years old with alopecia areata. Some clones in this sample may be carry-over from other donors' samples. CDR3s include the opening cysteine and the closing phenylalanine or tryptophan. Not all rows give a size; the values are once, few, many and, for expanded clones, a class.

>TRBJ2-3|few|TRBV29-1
CSYTWAAADTQYF
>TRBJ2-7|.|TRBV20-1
CSADDMTYEQYF
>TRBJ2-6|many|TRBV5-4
CASSSAGRISGANVLTF
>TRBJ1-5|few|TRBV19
CASSPRTGGNQPQHF
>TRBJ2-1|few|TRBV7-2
CASSWRTSSEQFF
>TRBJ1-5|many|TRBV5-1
CASSLAGDQPQHF
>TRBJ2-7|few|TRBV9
CASSVGAGLGYEQYF
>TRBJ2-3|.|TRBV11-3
CASSLGQSTFTDTQYF
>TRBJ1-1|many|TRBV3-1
CASSRGTEAFF
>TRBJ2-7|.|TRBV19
CASKQTGTLYEQYF
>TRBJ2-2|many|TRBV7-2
CASSLTVARVMSGELFF
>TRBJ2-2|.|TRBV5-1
CASSVDPSGELFF
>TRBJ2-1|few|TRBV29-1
CSGGGRNEQFF
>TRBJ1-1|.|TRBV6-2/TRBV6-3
CASSYGQGIYSEAFF
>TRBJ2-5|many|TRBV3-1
CASSQEKVTKTQYF
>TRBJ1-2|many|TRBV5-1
CASTVGYGYTF
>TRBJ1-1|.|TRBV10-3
CAITPGLGHTEAFF
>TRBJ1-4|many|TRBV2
CATQTGNNEKLFF